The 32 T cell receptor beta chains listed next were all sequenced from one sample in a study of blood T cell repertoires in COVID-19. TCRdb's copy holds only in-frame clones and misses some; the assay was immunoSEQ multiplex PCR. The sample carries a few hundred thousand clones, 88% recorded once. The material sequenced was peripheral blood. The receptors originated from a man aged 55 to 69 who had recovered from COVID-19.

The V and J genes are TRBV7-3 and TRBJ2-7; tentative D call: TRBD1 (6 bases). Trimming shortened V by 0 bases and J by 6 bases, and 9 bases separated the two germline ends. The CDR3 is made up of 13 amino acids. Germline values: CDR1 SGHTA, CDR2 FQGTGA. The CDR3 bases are TGTGCCAGCAGCTTAACTGAAGGGGGCGAGCAGTACTTC. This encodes CASSLTEGGEQYF.

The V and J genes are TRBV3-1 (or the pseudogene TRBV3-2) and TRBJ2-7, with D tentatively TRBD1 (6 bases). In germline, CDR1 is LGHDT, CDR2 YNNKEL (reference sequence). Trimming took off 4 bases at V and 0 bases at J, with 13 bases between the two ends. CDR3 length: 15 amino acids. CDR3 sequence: CASSLLPGVSYEQYF. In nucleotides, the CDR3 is TGTGCCAGCAGCCTCCTCCCAGGGGTCTCCTACGAGCAGTACTTC.

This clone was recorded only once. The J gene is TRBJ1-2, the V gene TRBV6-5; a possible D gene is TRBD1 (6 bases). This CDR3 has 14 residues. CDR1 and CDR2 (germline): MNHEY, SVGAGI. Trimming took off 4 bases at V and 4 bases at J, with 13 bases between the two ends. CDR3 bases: TGTGCCAGCAGTTTGCACAGGGAGGGCTATGGCTACACCTTC. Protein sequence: CASSLHREGYGYTF.

The CDR3 reads CASSTVLTDSSYNSPLHF. The DNA of the CDR3 is TGTGCCAGCAGCACAGTACTGACCGACAGCTCCTATAATTCACCCCTCCACTTT. The chain carries TRBV5-6 and TRBJ1-6; maybe TRBD1 (5 bases). The germline V gene has CDR1 SGHDT and CDR2 YYEEEE. Trimming removed 4 bases from V and 0 bases from J, with 17 bases in between. This CDR3 contains 18 residues.

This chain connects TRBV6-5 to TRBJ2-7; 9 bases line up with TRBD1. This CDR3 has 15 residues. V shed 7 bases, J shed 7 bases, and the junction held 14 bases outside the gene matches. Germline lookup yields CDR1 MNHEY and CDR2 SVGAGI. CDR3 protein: CASTVPGQGSGEQYF. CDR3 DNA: TGTGCCAGCACTGTACCGGGACAGGGTTCTGGAGAGCAGTACTTC.

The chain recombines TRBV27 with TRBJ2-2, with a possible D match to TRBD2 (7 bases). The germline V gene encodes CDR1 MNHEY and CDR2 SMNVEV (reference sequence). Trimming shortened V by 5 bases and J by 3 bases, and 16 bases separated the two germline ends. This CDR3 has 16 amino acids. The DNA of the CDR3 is TGTGCCAGCAGTACCCGGGGGGCTAGGGACACCGGGGAGCTGTTTTTT. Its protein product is CASSTRGARDTGELFF.

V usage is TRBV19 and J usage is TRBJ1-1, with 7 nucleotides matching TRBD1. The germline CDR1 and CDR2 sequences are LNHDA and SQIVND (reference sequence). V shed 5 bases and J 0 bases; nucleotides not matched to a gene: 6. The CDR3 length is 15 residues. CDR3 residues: CASSSLQGLNTEAFF. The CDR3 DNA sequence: TGTGCCAGTAGTTCATTACAGGGGTTGAACACTGAAGCTTTCTTT.

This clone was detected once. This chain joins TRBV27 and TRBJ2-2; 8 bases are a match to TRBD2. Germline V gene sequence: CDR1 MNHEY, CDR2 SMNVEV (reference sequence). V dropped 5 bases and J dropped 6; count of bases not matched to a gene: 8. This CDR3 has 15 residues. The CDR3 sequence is CASSGLGGAPGELFF. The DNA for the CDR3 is TGTGCCAGCAGTGGTCTCGGGGGGGCCCCCGGGGAGCTGTTTTTT.

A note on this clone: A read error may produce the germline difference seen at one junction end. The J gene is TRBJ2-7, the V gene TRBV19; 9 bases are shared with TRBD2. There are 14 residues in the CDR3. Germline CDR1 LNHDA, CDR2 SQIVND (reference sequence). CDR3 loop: CASSIAGDPYEQYF. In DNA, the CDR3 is TGTGCCAGTAGCATAGCGGGGGATCCCTACGAGCAGTACTTC.

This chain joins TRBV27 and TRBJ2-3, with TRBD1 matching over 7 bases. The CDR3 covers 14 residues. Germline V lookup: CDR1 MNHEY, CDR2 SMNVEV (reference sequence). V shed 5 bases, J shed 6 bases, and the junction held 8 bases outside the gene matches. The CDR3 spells CASSPDRVRDTQYF. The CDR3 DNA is TGTGCCAGCAGTCCAGACAGGGTCAGGGATACGCAGTATTTT.

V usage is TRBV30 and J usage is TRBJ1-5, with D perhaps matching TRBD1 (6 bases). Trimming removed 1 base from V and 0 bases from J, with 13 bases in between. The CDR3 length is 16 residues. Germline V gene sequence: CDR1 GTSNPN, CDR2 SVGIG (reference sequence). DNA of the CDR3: TGTGCCTGGAGTGATGGGGGCAGGGCTAGCAATCAGCCCCAGCATTTT. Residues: CAWSDGGRASNQPQHF.

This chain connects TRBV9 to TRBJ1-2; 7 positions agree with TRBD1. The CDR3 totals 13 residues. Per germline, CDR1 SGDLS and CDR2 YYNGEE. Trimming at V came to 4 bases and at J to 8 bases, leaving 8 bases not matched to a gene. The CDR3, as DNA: TGTGCCAGCAGCACAGACAGGGTGGGCGGCTACACCTTC. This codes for CASSTDRVGGYTF.

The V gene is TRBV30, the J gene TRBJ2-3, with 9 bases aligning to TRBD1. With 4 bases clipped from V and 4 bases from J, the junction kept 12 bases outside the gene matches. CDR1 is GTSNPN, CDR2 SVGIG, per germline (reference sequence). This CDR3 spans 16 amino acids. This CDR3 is CAWTKGQGMRADTQYF. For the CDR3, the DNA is TGTGCCTGGACGAAAGGACAGGGGATGAGGGCAGATACGCAGTATTTT.

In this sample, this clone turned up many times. The CDR3 reads CASSVSPQGARGYTF. CDR3 sequence (DNA): TGTGCCAGCAGCGTATCACCACAGGGGGCGCGCGGCTACACCTTC. The rearrangement joins TRBV3-1 (or the pseudogene TRBV3-2) to TRBJ1-2; the match to TRBD1 covers 9 bases. CDR3 length: 15 amino acids. The J segment lost 8 bases and the V segment lost 5 bases, leaving 12 bases of the junction unmatched. Germline V gene lookup returns CDR1 LGHDT and CDR2 YNNKEL (reference sequence).

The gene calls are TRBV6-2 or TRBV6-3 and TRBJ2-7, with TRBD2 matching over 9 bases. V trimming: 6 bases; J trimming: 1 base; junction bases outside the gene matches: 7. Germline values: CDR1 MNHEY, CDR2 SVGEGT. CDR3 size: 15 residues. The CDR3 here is CASSEAGGVSYEQYF. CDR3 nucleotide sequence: TGTGCCAGCAGCGAGGCGGGGGGGGTGTCCTACGAGCAGTACTTC.

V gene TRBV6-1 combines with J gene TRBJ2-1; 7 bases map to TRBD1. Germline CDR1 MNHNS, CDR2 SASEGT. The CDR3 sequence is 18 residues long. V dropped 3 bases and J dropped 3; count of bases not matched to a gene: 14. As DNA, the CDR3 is TGTGCCAGCAGTGAGGTGACAGAGGGGGCCTCTCTCTACAATGAGCAGTTCTTC. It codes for CASSEVTEGASLYNEQFF.

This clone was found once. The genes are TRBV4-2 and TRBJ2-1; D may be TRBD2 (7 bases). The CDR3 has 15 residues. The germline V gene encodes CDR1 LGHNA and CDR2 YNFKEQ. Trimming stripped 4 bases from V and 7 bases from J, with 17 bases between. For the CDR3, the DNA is TGTGCCAGCAGCCCCGGGGGCGGGGGAGGGAATGAGCAGTTCTTC. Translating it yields CASSPGGGGGNEQFF.

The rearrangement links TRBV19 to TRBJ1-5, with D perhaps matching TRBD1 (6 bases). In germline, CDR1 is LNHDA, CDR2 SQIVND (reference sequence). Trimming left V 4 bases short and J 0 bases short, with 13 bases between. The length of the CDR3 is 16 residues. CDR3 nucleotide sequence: TGTGCCAGTAGTACGGACAGAGGACCTAGCAATCAGCCCCAGCATTTT. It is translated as CASSTDRGPSNQPQHF.

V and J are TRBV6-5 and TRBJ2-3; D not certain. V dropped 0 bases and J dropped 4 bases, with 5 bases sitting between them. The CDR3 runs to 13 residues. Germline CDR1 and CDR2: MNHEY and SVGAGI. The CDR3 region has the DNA TGTGCCAGCAGTTACTCGAGAGCAGATACGCAGTATTTT. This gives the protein CASSYSRADTQYF.

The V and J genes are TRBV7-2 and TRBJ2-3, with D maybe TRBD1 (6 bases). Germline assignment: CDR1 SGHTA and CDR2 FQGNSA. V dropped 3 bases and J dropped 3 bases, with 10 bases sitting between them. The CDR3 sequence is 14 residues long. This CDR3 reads CASSLRGFTDTQYF. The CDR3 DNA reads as TGTGCCAGCAGCTTGAGGGGGTTTACAGATACGCAGTATTTT.

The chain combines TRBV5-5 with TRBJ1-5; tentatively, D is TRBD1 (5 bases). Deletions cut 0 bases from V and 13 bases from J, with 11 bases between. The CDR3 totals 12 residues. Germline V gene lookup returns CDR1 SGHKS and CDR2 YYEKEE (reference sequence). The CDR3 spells CASSLGQGLQHF. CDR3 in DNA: TGTGCCAGCAGCTTGGGGCAGGGACTACAGCATTTT.

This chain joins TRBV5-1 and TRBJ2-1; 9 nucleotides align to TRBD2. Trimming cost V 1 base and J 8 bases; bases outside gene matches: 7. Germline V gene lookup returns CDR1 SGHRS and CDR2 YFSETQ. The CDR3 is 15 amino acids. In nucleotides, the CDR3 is TGCGCCAGCAGCTTGCAAGGCGGGGGGGCGGATGAGCAGTTCTTC. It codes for CASSLQGGGADEQFF.

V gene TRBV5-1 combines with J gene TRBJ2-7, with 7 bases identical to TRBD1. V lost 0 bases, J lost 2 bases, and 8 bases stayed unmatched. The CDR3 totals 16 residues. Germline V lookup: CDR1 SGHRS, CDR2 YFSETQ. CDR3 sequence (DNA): TGCGCCAGCAGCTTGGGCCCGGGACAGTTCACCTACGAGCAGTACTTC. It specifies CASSLGPGQFTYEQYF.

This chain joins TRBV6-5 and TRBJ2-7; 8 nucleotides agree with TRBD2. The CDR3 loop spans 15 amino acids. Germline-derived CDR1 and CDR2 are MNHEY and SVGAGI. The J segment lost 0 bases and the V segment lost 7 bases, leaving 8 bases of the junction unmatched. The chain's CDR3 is CASIWAGGPSYEQYF. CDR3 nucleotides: TGTGCCAGCATCTGGGCGGGGGGCCCCTCCTACGAGCAGTACTTC.

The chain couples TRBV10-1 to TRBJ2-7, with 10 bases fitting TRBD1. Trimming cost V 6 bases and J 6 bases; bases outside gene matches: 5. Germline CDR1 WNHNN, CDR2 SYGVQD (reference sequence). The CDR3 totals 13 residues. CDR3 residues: CASSWDRGGEQYF. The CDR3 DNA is TGCGCCAGCAGCTGGGACAGGGGCGGCGAGCAGTACTTC.

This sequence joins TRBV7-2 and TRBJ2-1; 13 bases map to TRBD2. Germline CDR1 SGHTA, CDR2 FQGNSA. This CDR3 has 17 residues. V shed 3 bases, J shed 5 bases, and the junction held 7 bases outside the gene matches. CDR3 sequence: CASSFLTSGGRNNEQFF. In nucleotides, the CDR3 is TGTGCCAGCAGCTTCCTGACTAGCGGGGGGCGGAACAATGAGCAGTTCTTC. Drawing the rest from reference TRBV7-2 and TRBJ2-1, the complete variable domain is GAGVSQSPSNKVTEKGKDVELRCDPISGHTALYWYRQSLGQGLEFLIYFQGNSAPDKSGLPSDRFSAERTGGSVSTLTIQRTQQEDSAVYLCASSFLTSGGRNNEQFFGPGTRLTVL.

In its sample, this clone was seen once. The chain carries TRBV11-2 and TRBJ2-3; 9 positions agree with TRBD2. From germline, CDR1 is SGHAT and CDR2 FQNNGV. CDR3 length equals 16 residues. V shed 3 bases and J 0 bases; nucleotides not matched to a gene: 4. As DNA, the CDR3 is TGTGCCAGCAGCTTCACTAGCGGGTTTAGCACAGATACGCAGTATTTT. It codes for CASSFTSGFSTDTQYF.

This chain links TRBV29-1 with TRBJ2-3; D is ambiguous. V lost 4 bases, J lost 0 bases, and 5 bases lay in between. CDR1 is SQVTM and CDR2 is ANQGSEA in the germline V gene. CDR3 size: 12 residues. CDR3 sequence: CSVGGSTDTQYF. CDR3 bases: TGCAGCGTTGGAGGAAGCACAGATACGCAGTATTTT.

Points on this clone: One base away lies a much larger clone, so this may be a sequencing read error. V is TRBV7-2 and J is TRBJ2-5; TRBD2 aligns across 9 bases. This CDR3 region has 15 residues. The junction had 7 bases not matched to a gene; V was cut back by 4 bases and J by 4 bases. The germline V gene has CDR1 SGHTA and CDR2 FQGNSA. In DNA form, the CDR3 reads TGTGCCAGCAGCTGCGGCGGGGGGGCGGGAGAGACCCAGTACTTC. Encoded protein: CASSCGGGAGETQYF.

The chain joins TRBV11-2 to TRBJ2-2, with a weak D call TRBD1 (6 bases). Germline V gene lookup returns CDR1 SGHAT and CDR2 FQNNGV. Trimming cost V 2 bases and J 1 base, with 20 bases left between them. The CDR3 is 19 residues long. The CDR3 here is CASSLFQSGQRMNTGELFF. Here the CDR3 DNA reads TGTGCCAGCAGCTTATTTCAGTCAGGACAGAGGATGAACACCGGGGAGCTGTTTTTT.

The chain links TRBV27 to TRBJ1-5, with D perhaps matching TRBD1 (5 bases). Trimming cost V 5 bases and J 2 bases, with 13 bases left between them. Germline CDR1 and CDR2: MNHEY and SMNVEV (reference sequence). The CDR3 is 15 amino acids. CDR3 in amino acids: CASSLTRGGNQPQHF. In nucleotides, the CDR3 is TGTGCCAGCAGTCTTACGCGGGGGGGCAATCAGCCCCAGCATTTT.

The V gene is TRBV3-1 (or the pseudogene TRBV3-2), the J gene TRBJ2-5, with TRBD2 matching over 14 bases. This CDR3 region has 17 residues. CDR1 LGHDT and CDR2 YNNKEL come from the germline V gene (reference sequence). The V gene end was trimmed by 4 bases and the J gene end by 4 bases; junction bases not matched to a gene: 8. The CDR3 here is CASSPGTSGGYRETQYF. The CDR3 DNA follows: TGTGCCAGCAGCCCCGGGACTAGCGGGGGCTATCGAGAGACCCAGTACTTC.